This T cell receptor (beta chain) was profiled in a study of CDR3 diversity in severe acne. V lost 4 bases to trimming and J lost 13 bases, with 22 bases between them. CDR1 and CDR2 (germline): SGHTA, FQGTGA. This CDR3 has 14 amino acids. TCRdb called the PCR reads again in MiXCR, with one record for every CDR3 protein. The table lists about 76,000 distinct CDR3 sequences, 45% to 55% of them singletons. The chain employs TRBV7-3 and TRBJ1-2, with D possibly matching TRBD1 (6 bases). Specimen: blood. The receptor comes from a male donor in good health, without acne. The CDR3 is CASSSFGTIFGFTF. In DNA, the CDR3 is TGTGCCAGCAGCTCTTTCGGGACAATATTTGGATTCACCTTC.